This TCR beta chain was identified during a study of regulatory T cells in long-lasting Graves disease. Across the study: Over 5 years of antithyroid drugs plus positive TSH receptor antibodies defined persistent Graves' disease.

The time point denotes: persistent/refractory GD, antithyroid drugs over 5 years with positive TRAb. RNA extracted from PBMCs served as the sequencing template. Relying on iRepertoire HTBI primers and Arm-PCR of CDR3 regions, the team built TCR beta libraries. One entry per CDR3 protein results from TCRdb running MiXCR on the multiplex PCR reads. In the table there are about 660,000 distinct CDR3 sequences, around 32% of which are singletons. This clonotype has a handful of counts. The antigen remains unidentified. Regarding the study as a whole: Persistent patients shared more public clonotypes (around 3,000) than new patients (nearly 1,000).

CDR3 length: 14 residues. V shed 4 bases and J shed 5 bases, with 9 bases lying between them. The chain uses TRBV12-3 or TRBV12-4 and TRBJ1-6; D perhaps matches TRBD1 (5 bases). The clonotype originates from a female donor with Graves disease. Sample: peripheral blood mononuclear cells (PBMCs), taken when the disease was refractory, from a patient treated with antithyroid drugs. The CDR3 bases are TGTGCCAGCAGTTCTAGAGGGGATAATTCACCCCTCCACTTT. Protein: CASSSRGDNSPLHF.